The 17 T cell receptor beta chains below come from one sample, sequenced in a study of OX40 agonist ivuxolimab in advanced cancers. Library prep was done by the immunoSEQ multiplex PCR assay. TCRdb's version of the immuneACCESS table is confined to in-frame rearrangements and falls short of the full clone set. An unresolved V gene accounts for under half of the shortfall where checked; the remainder is of unknown origin. The sample table shows some 83,000 clones, and 90% are seen once. The top ten clones comprise approximately 0.7% of the sample. Sequenced here: CD4+ or CD8+ T cells sorted from blood, sampled in a trial of the OX40 agonist ivuxolimab. These receptors came from an adult with an advanced solid tumor such as melanoma, head and neck, liver or kidney cancer.

The rearrangement uses TRBV7-3 and TRBJ1-5, with D unresolved. Germline V gene lookup returns CDR1 SGHTA and CDR2 FQGTGA. The length of the CDR3 is 15 residues. V gave up 5 bases and J gave up 3 bases, with 14 bases separating them. The chain's CDR3 is CASSPVTQLNQPQHF. CDR3 bases: TGTGCCAGCAGCCCAGTCACACAGCTCAATCAGCCCCAGCATTTT.

Points on this clone: The sample holds other DNA sequences that translate to the same CDR3. This chain uses TRBV6-5 with TRBJ1-5; D is uncertain. The CDR3 has 13 amino acids. Germline V CDR1 and CDR2: MNHEY, SVGAGI. V shed 0 bases and J shed 4 bases, with 4 bases lying between them. The CDR3 protein is CASSYSANQPQHF. The CDR3 nucleotides are TGTGCCAGCAGTTACTCCGCTAATCAGCCCCAGCATTTT.

The rearrangement uses TRBV6-5 and TRBJ2-3; D is ambiguous. Germline values: CDR1 MNHEY, CDR2 SVGAGI. The CDR3 is 14 amino acids. V gave up 0 bases and J gave up 1 base, with 5 bases separating them. The CDR3 sequence: CASSYSRGTDTQYF. CDR3 in DNA: TGTGCCAGCAGTTACTCCCGGGGCACAGATACGCAGTATTTT.

V is TRBV9 and J is TRBJ1-2; TRBD1 aligns across 7 bases. The CDR3 extends over 15 amino acids. Germline lookup yields CDR1 SGDLS and CDR2 YYNGEE. The V and J ends lost 4 bases and 3 bases, in that order; junction bases with no gene match: 9. The chain's CDR3 is CASSTHRGRDYGYTF. CDR3 bases: TGTGCCAGCAGCACCCACAGGGGACGCGACTATGGCTACACCTTC.

The rearrangement uses TRBV6-1 and TRBJ2-3; a weak D match, TRBD1 (5 bases). V was pared by 6 bases and J by 3 bases, with 16 bases between. The CDR3 length is 15 residues. Germline-derived CDR1 and CDR2 are MNHNS and SASEGT. The CDR3 sequence is CASRLGGKGTDTQYF. In nucleotides, the CDR3 is TGTGCCAGCAGGTTAGGCGGTAAGGGGACAGATACGCAGTATTTT.

This clone was counted a single time. The rearrangement links TRBV6-1 to TRBJ1-5; 9 nucleotides align to TRBD1. Germline trimming cut 4 bases from V and 3 bases from J; bases unmatched to any gene: 13. Germline-derived CDR1 and CDR2 are MNHNS and SASEGT. The CDR3 is 18 amino acids. CDR3 sequence: CASSGTQGAGYFNQPQHF. The DNA for the CDR3 is TGTGCCAGCAGTGGAACACAGGGGGCCGGATATTTCAATCAGCCCCAGCATTTT.

The chain recombines TRBV11-2 with TRBJ2-7; the D is unclear. CDR3 length equals 15 residues. V lost 3 bases and J lost 0, with 12 bases in between. Germline-derived CDR1 and CDR2 are SGHAT and FQNNGV. CDR3 DNA sequence: TGTGCCAGCAGCTTCTCGCTAGGGTCCTCCTACGAGCAGTACTTC. Its protein is CASSFSLGSSYEQYF.

V is TRBV4-1 and J is TRBJ2-1; D is unclear. Per germline, CDR1 MGHRA and CDR2 YSYEKL. CDR3 length equals 17 residues. V shed 0 bases and J shed 0 bases, with 12 bases lying between them. The CDR3 sequence: CASSQDGPPVSYNEQFF. The CDR3 region has the DNA TGCGCCAGCAGCCAAGACGGGCCACCGGTCTCCTACAATGAGCAGTTCTTC.

This clone was seen just once. The rearrangement joins TRBV11-1 to TRBJ2-5, with no clear D. The J call may not be correct, given that the DNA end is closer to TRBJ2-7. The CDR3 spans 15 residues. Germline V gives CDR1 SGHAT, CDR2 FQDESV (reference sequence). The CDR3 nucleotides read TGTGCCAGCAGCTCTATCGGTCGACTTCCCGGCGAGCAGTACTTC. Its protein is CASSSIGRLPGEQYF.

This chain's CDR3 is CASSLPPTAYGYTF. The CDR3 DNA follows: TGTGCCAGCAGCTTACCTCCTACGGCATATGGCTACACCTTC. V and J are TRBV7-2 and TRBJ1-2; D gene uncertain. Germline assignment: CDR1 SGHTA and CDR2 FQGNSA. V lost 2 bases, J lost 5 bases, and 12 bases lay in between. This CDR3 comprises 14 residues.

This clone was counted between two and nine times. The chain's CDR3 is CASSYGTSGSGNEQFF. The CDR3 nucleotides read TGTGCCAGCAGTTATGGGACTAGCGGGAGTGGTAATGAGCAGTTCTTC. The chain uses TRBV6-6 and TRBJ2-1, with 14 bases identical to TRBD2. From germline, CDR1 is MNHNY and CDR2 SVGAGI (reference sequence). V lost 3 bases, J lost 7 bases, and 5 bases stayed unmatched. This CDR3 spans 16 amino acids.

The chain carries TRBV10-2 and TRBJ2-7; D gene unclear. This CDR3 is 12 amino acids long. Germline V CDR1 and CDR2: WSHSY, SAAADI. Trimming cost V 6 bases and J 10 bases, with 16 bases left between them. CDR3 sequence: CASSPPRGVQYF. The CDR3 coding sequence is TGCGCCAGCAGCCCCCCGCGTGGGGTTCAGTACTTC.

The chain is built from TRBV7-8 and TRBJ2-5; D gene unclear. CDR3 size: 13 residues. V lost 3 bases and J 3 bases, leaving 8 bases between the germline ends. CDR1 and CDR2 from the germline V gene are SGHVS and FQNEAQ. DNA for the CDR3: TGTGCCAGCAGCTTTCGGCCCGAAGAGACCCAGTACTTC. Its protein product is CASSFRPEETQYF. The complete variable domain, with remaining parts taken from reference TRBV7-8 and TRBJ2-5, reads GAGVSQSPRYKVAKRGQDVALRCDPISGHVSLFWYQQALGQGPEFLTYFQNEAQLDKSGLPSDRFFAERPEGSVSTLKIQRTQQEDSAVYLCASSFRPEETQYFGPGTRLLVL.

This clone turned up a few times. The gene calls are TRBV6-5 and TRBJ2-1; perhaps D is TRBD1 or TRBD2 (5 bases each). CDR1 and CDR2 from the germline V gene are MNHEY and SVGAGI. V lost 2 bases and J 6 bases, leaving 8 bases between the germline ends. This CDR3 contains 13 residues. The CDR3 sequence is CASSYRDGNEQFF. The DNA of the CDR3 is TGTGCCAGCAGTTACCGGGACGGCAATGAGCAGTTCTTC.

The gene calls are TRBV5-1 and TRBJ1-3; unclear D gene. The V and J ends lost 4 bases and 0 bases respectively, with 11 bases between them. The CDR3 length is 15 residues. Germline V gene sequence: CDR1 SGHRS, CDR2 YFSETQ. The CDR3 DNA reads TGCGCCAGCAGCAAGGACTCGAGCTCTGGAAACACCATATATTTT. Translated, it gives CASSKDSSSGNTIYF. The full variable domain, rest sourced from reference TRBV5-1 and TRBJ1-3, is KAGVTQTPRYLIKTRGQQVTLSCSPISGHRSVSWYQQTPGQGLQFLFEYFSETQRNKGNFPGRFSGRQFSNSRSEMNVSTLELGDSALYLCASSKDSSSGNTIYFGEGSWLTVV.

The chain has TRBV19 and TRBJ2-3; the D call may be TRBD1 or TRBD2 (6 bases each). The V end lost 5 bases, the J end lost 2 bases, and 20 bases lay between the germline ends. Germline CDR1 is LNHDA and CDR2 is SQIVND (reference sequence). CDR3 length: 17 residues. As DNA, the CDR3 is TGTGCCAGTAGTGAGGGGGGCACAGGTTCTCTCACAGATACGCAGTATTTT. Translating it yields CASSEGGTGSLTDTQYF. The full variable domain, in which reference TRBV19 and TRBJ2-3 provide the parts outside the CDR3, is DGGITQSPKYLFRKEGQNVTLSCEQNLNHDAMYWYRQDPGQGLRLIYYSQIVNDFQKGDIAEGYSVSREKKESFPLTVTSAQKNPTAFYLCASSEGGTGSLTDTQYFGPGTRLTVL.

The V gene is TRBV5-1, the J gene TRBJ2-7; 9 bases are shared with TRBD1. V lost 2 bases, J lost 7 bases, and 7 bases stayed unmatched. Germline CDR1 is SGHRS and CDR2 is YFSETQ. The CDR3 has 14 residues. CDR3 DNA sequence: TGCGCCAGCAGCTTAACCGGGACAGGGCGGGAGCAGTACTTC. Its protein is CASSLTGTGREQYF.